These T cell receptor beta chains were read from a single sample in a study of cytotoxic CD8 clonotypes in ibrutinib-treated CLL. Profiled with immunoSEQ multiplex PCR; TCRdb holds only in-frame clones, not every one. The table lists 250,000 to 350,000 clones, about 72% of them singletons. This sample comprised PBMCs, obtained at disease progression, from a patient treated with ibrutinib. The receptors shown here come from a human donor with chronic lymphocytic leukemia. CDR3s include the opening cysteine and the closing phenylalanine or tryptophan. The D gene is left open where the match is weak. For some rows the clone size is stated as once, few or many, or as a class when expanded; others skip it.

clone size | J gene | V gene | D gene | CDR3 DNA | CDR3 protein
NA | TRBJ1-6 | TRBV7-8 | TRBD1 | TGTGCCAGCAGCTTGGACAGGGCCCGTACACCCCTCCACTTT | CASSLDRARTPLHF
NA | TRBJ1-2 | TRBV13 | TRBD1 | TGTGCCAGCAGACACAGGGGGAATGTAGGCTACACCTTC | CASRHRGNVGYTF
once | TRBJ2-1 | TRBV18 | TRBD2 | TGTGCCAGCTCACCGGCGGGGGGCGGGCAGTTCTTC | CASSPAGGGQFF
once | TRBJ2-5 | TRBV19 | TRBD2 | TGTGCCAGTAGTCCTCGCTACGGGCGGGGGGGCCCAGAGACCCAGTACTTC | CASSPRYGRGGPETQYF
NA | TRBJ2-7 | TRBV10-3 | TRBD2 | TGTGCCATCCGGACAGACGATAGCGGGAAAAACTTCGGACCCCAACTCGAGCAGTACTTC | CAIRTDDSGKNFGPQLEQYF
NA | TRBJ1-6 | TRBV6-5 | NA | TGTGCCAGCAGTTACTCGACCCTGCCAGGGAGTAAACCCCTCCACTTT | CASSYSTLPGSKPLHF
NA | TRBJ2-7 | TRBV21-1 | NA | TGTGCCAGCAGCAAAGTGGGGGACAGGGTATGGGAGCAGTACTTC | CASSKVGDRVWEQYF
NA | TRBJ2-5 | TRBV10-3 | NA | TGTGCCATCAGTGATTCAGGAACCCAAGAGACCCAGTACTTC | CAISDSGTQETQYF
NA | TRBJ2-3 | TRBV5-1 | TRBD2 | TGCGCCAGCAGCTCAACTAGCGGGGGGGGCCCGAGCACAGATACGCAGTATTTT | CASSSTSGGGPSTDTQYF
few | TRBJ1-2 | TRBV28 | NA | TGTGCCAGCAGTGAACTGGAGACCGATGGCTACACCTTC | CASSELETDGYTF
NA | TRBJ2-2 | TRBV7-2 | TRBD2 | TGTGCCAGCAACTTAGCGGGGAAGAACACCGGGGAGCTGTTTTTT | CASNLAGKNTGELFF
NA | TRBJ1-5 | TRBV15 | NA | TGTGCCACCAGCAGAGATTGGGCCGGTGGTCAGCCCCAGCATTTT | CATSRDWAGGQPQHF
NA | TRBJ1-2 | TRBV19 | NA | TGTGCCAGTAGTTCGCTACTAAGGTTTGGCTACACCTTC | CASSSLLRFGYTF
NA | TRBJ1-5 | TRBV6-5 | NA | TGTGCCAGCAGTTCAGGGGGCAATCAGCCCCAGCATTTT | CASSSGGNQPQHF
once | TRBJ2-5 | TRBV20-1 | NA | TGCAGTGCTAGAGTCAAAGAGACCCAGTACTTC | CSARVKETQYF
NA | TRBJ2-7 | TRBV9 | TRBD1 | TGTGCCAGCAGCGTAGGGGGACAGGGCCGAAGGGAGCAGTACTTC | CASSVGGQGRREQYF
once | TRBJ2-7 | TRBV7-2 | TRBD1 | TGTGCCAGCAGTAGACAGGGGGCGACCTACGAGCAGTACTTC | CASSRQGATYEQYF
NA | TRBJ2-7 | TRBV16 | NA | TGTGCCAGCAGCCTTAACCCCGACTACGAGCAGTACTTC | CASSLNPDYEQYF
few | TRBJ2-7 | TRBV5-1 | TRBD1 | TGCGCCAGCAGCTTGGGGCCAACCCGACAGGGGCCCTACGAGCAGTACTTC | CASSLGPTRQGPYEQYF
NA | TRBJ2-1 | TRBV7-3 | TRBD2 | TGTGCCAGCAGGAGGGGAGGACTAGTTGCCAATGAGCAGTTCTTC | CASRRGGLVANEQFF
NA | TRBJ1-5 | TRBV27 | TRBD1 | TGTGCCAGCAGTTTGAACAGGGGAAATCAGCCCCAGCATTTT | CASSLNRGNQPQHF
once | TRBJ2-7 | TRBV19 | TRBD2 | TGTGCCAGTAGTAGGGGACTAGCTGCCTACGAGCAGTACTTC | CASSRGLAAYEQYF
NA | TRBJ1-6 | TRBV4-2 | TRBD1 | TGTGCCAGCAGCCAAGCCTTCCCGGGACAGGGTTCACCCCTCCACTTT | CASSQAFPGQGSPLHF
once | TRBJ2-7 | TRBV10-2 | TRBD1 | TGCGCCAGCAGACCAGGGACAGGGAACTCCTACGAGCAGTACTTC | CASRPGTGNSYEQYF
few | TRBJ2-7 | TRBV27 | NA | TGTGCCAGCAGTTTCGGGGGAGGTGGGGTGTACGAGCAGTACTTC | CASSFGGGGVYEQYF
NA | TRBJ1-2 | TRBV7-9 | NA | TGTGCCAGCAGCCCGGAGGGGACGGGCTACACCTTC | CASSPEGTGYTF
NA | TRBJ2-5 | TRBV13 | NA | TGTGCCAGCAGCTTCAGCGGGCACCAAGAGACCCAGTACTTC | CASSFSGHQETQYF
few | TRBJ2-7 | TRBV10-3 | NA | TGTGCCATCAGTGATCTAATAGGGGGGATGGGTTACGAGCAGTACTTC | CAISDLIGGMGYEQYF
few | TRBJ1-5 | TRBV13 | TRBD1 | TGTGCCAGCAGCCGCCAGGGGGGTCAGCCCCAGCATTTT | CASSRQGGQPQHF
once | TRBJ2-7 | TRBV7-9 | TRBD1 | TGTGCCAGCAGCCCGCGACAGGGGGCGAACGAGCAGTACTTC | CASSPRQGANEQYF
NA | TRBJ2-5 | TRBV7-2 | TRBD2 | TGTGCCAGCAGCCCCGGGACTAGCGGGGGGCAAGAGACCCAGTACTTC | CASSPGTSGGQETQYF
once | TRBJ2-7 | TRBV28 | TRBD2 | TGTGCCGGCAGGAGACGGACTAGCGGAAACTACGAGCAGTACTTC | CAGRRRTSGNYEQYF
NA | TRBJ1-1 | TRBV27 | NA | TGTGCCAGCAGTCGGGGACCGAGGAACACTGAAGCTTTCTTT | CASSRGPRNTEAFF
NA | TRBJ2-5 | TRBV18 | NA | TGTGCCAGCTCACCATCCGGGGAGGAGACCCAGTACTTC | CASSPSGEETQYF
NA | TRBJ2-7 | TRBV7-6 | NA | TGTGCCAGCAGCTTAGAGGTCGGATTTTCCTACGAGCAGTACTTC | CASSLEVGFSYEQYF
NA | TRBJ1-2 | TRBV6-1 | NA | TGTGCCAGCAAGCTACAGGTTTCGAACTATGGCTACACCTTC | CASKLQVSNYGYTF
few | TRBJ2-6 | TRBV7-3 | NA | TGTGCCAGCAGCCCCCTTACCACATCCAACGTCCTGACTTTC | CASSPLTTSNVLTF
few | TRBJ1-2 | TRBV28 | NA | TGTGCCAGCAGTTTGGTATGGGGATACAGGGTCCGAGATGGCTACACCTTC | CASSLVWGYRVRDGYTF
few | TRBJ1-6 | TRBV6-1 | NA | TGTGCCAGCAGTGAGCCGTCGGAATCACATAATTCACCCCTCCACTTT | CASSEPSESHNSPLHF
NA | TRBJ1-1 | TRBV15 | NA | TGTGCCACCAGCAGGCGAAGACCTTTTGCGGTAGCCTTTAACACTGAAGCTTTCTTT | CATSRRRPFAVAFNTEAFF
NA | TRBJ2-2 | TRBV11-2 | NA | TGTGCCAGCAGCCGCAGTTACACCGGGGAGCTGTTTTTT | CASSRSYTGELFF
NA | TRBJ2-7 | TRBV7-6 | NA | TGTGCCAGCAGCTTAGCCGTACGTAGTGGTAGTGGCTACGAGCAGTACTTC | CASSLAVRSGSGYEQYF
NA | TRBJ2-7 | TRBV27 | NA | TGTGCCAGCAGTCCAACGACGGGGATCTACGAGCAGTACTTC | CASSPTTGIYEQYF
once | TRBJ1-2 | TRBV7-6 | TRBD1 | TGTGCCAGCAGCTCAGGGGGTAACTATGGCTACACCTTC | CASSSGGNYGYTF
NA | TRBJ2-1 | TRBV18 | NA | TGTGCCAGCTCACCACCGGCGGAGGGGGAGAGCTCCTACAATGAGCAGTTCTTC | CASSPPAEGESSYNEQFF
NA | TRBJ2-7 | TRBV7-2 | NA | TGTGCCAGCAGCTTAGCCCTAGCTGACGGGCAGTACTTC | CASSLALADGQYF
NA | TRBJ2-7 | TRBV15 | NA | TGTGCCACCAGCACGTTAGCAGGGAGGACTACCTACGAGCAGTACTTC | CATSTLAGRTTYEQYF
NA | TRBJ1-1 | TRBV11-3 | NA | TGTGCCAGCAGCTTATGGGCGAACACTGAAGCTTTCTTT | CASSLWANTEAFF
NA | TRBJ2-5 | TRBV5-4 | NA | TGTGCCAGCAGCCTAATGGCGGGGGCTGGGGAGACCCAGTACTTC | CASSLMAGAGETQYF
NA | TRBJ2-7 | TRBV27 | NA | TGTGCCAGCAGTTTCCGGATTTCCTACGAGCAGTACTTC | CASSFRISYEQYF
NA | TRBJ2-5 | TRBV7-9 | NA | TGTGCCAGCAGCTTTCCCCTCCCAGAGACCCAGTACTTC | CASSFPLPETQYF
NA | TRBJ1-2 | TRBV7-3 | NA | TGTGCCAGCAGCTTAATTGCGTGGGGTGCGAGGGGCTACACCTTC | CASSLIAWGARGYTF